A selection of T cell receptor beta chains follows, all from one sample in a study of OX40 agonist ivuxolimab in advanced cancers. Clones were read by immunoSEQ multiplex PCR, and TCRdb kept only the in-frame ones, dropping some. Of tens of thousands of clones in the sample, more than 65% were seen once. Sequencing was performed on CD4+ or CD8+ T cells sorted from blood, taken in a trial of the OX40 agonist ivuxolimab. All receptors derive from an adult with an advanced solid tumor such as melanoma, head and neck, liver or kidney cancer. Both conserved end residues are part of each CDR3. A D gene is named only where the DNA matches it firmly. Clone size is not always given. Where it is, it says once, few, many or a class for expanded clones.

v_gene: TRBV6-6
d_gene: TRBD2
j_gene: TRBJ2-1
abundance: NA
CDR3nt: TGTGCCAGCAGTCCGGGCGGGGGGGGAGATAATGAGCAGTTCTTC
CDR3aa: CASSPGGGGDNEQFF

v_gene: TRBV11-2
d_gene: TRBD1
j_gene: TRBJ1-2
abundance: NA
CDR3nt: TGTGCCAGCAGCTCGGGACAGGGGGCGCCTGGCTACACCTTC
CDR3aa: CASSSGQGAPGYTF

v_gene: TRBV5-1
d_gene: NA
j_gene: TRBJ1-2
abundance: NA
CDR3nt: TGCGCCAGCAGCCCGAGGGGGGCACAAAACTATGGCTACACCTTC
CDR3aa: CASSPRGAQNYGYTF

v_gene: TRBV4-1
d_gene: TRBD2
j_gene: TRBJ2-3
abundance: NA
CDR3nt: TGCGCCAGCAGCCCTTTCTTAGCGGGGGGGGCAGATACGCAGTATTTT
CDR3aa: CASSPFLAGGADTQYF

v_gene: TRBV20-1
d_gene: NA
j_gene: TRBJ1-5
abundance: NA
CDR3nt: TGCAGTGCTAGAGATGAACAGCCCCAGCATTTT
CDR3aa: CSARDEQPQHF

v_gene: TRBV18
d_gene: TRBD1
j_gene: TRBJ2-7
abundance: NA
CDR3nt: TGTGCCAGCTCCTCCGGGACAGGGGGCGACGAGCAGTACTTC
CDR3aa: CASSSGTGGDEQYF

v_gene: TRBV30
d_gene: NA
j_gene: TRBJ1-5
abundance: few
CDR3nt: TGTGCCTGGAGTGGCGGAGGGGGACAGCCCCAGCATTTT
CDR3aa: CAWSGGGGQPQHF

v_gene: TRBV6-6
d_gene: TRBD2
j_gene: TRBJ2-1
abundance: NA
CDR3nt: TGTGCCAGCAGAAAATCGGGACTAGCGGGAAGGGGTGAGCAGTTCTTC
CDR3aa: CASRKSGLAGRGEQFF

v_gene: TRBV9
d_gene: TRBD2
j_gene: TRBJ2-2
abundance: NA
CDR3nt: TGTGCCAGCAGCGTAGCCAGCGGGGGAACCGGGGAGCTGTTTTTT
CDR3aa: CASSVASGGTGELFF

v_gene: TRBV7-9
d_gene: NA
j_gene: TRBJ2-7
abundance: few
CDR3nt: TGTGCCAGCAGCCAGAAGGCGGTGGGCAACTCCTACGAGCAGTACTTC
CDR3aa: CASSQKAVGNSYEQYF

v_gene: TRBV6-5
d_gene: TRBD1
j_gene: TRBJ2-7
abundance: NA
CDR3nt: TGTGCCAGCAGTTACTCGAGAGGGGGCCTCCGACGAGAGCAGTACTTC
CDR3aa: CASSYSRGGLRREQYF

v_gene: TRBV10-1
d_gene: NA
j_gene: TRBJ2-1
abundance: few
CDR3nt: TGCGCCAGCAGTTTTCCGGGGAAGAATTGCAATGAGCAGTTCTTC
CDR3aa: CASSFPGKNCNEQFF

v_gene: TRBV6-5
d_gene: NA
j_gene: TRBJ1-6
abundance: NA
CDR3nt: TGTGCCAGCAGACCCACAGGAACCTCACCCCTCCACTTT
CDR3aa: CASRPTGTSPLHF

v_gene: TRBV6-5
d_gene: NA
j_gene: TRBJ2-3
abundance: NA
CDR3nt: TGTGCCAGCAGCTTTGGGGGGAAGGGAAATACGCAGTATTTT
CDR3aa: CASSFGGKGNTQYF

v_gene: TRBV7-9
d_gene: NA
j_gene: TRBJ2-7
abundance: once
CDR3nt: TGTGCCAGCAGCCACACCGTAAGCTCCTACGAGCAGTACTTC
CDR3aa: CASSHTVSSYEQYF

v_gene: TRBV5-4
d_gene: TRBD1
j_gene: TRBJ1-5
abundance: NA
CDR3nt: TGCGCCAGCAGCCAAGATATCACAGGGGGCCAGCCCCAGCATTTT
CDR3aa: CASSQDITGGQPQHF

v_gene: TRBV28
d_gene: NA
j_gene: TRBJ1-1
abundance: NA
CDR3nt: TGTGCCAGCAGTTTAATGAACACTGAAGCTTTCTTT
CDR3aa: CASSLMNTEAFF

v_gene: TRBV4-2
d_gene: NA
j_gene: TRBJ2-6
abundance: NA
CDR3nt: TGTGCCAGCAGCCAAGACCGGGATGGGGCCAACGTCCTGACTTTC
CDR3aa: CASSQDRDGANVLTF

v_gene: TRBV5-1
d_gene: NA
j_gene: TRBJ2-1
abundance: NA
CDR3nt: TGCGCCAGCAGCTTGGGATACCGGTCGGGGAGCAATGAGCAGTTCTTC
CDR3aa: CASSLGYRSGSNEQFF